What follows are 7 T cell receptor beta chains derived from one specimen sequenced in a study of shared clonotypes between healthy human individuals. The protocol was immunoSEQ multiplex PCR, while the TCRdb copy is restricted to in-frame clones and leaves out a portion. The sample contains 730,000 or so clones, 72% of which appear only once. The material sequenced was memory CD4+ T cells sorted from blood. The subset denotes: CD45RA-negative fraction. Source of these receptors: a woman in her 30s in good health.

The gene calls are TRBV9 and TRBJ2-6, with unresolved D. V was pared by 0 bases and J by 0 bases, with 4 bases between. CDR3 length: 15 amino acids. Germline-derived CDR1 and CDR2 are SGDLS and YYNGEE. The CDR3 spells CASSVAVSGANVLTF. The CDR3 DNA is TGTGCCAGCAGCGTAGCAGTCTCTGGGGCCAACGTCCTGACTTTC.

CDR3 amino acids: CASSQALAGLTDTQYF. In nucleotides, the CDR3 is TGTGCCAGCAGCCAAGCCCTCGCGGGACTCACAGATACGCAGTATTTT. The chain carries TRBV4-2 and TRBJ2-3, with D possibly TRBD2 on 6 matching bases. Germline CDR1 LGHNA, CDR2 YNFKEQ. The CDR3 has 16 amino acids. Trimming shortened V by 1 base and J by 2 bases, and 13 bases separated the two germline ends.

The rearrangement links TRBV6-5 to TRBJ2-2; the D is unclear. V lost 4 bases to trimming and J lost 1 base, with 7 bases between them. The CDR3 has 14 residues. Germline loops: CDR1 MNHEY, CDR2 SVGAGI. CDR3: CASSFGLNTGELFF. DNA for the CDR3: TGTGCCAGCAGTTTCGGGCTGAACACCGGGGAGCTGTTTTTT.

The chain has TRBV6-4 and TRBJ2-2; D may correspond to TRBD1 or TRBD2 (7 bases each). V dropped 10 bases and J dropped 4 bases, with 16 bases sitting between them. Germline CDR1 is MRHNA and CDR2 is SNTAGT. This CDR3 has 14 amino acids. The CDR3 spells CATSDREGTGELFF. CDR3 nucleotides: TGTGCCACAAGTGACAGGGAGGGCACCGGGGAGCTGTTTTTT.

The chain is built from TRBV4-1 and TRBJ2-5, with a weak D call TRBD2 (6 bases). In germline, CDR1 is MGHRA, CDR2 YSYEKL. The ends were cut back, 1 base at V and 5 bases at J, with 20 bases in the middle. The CDR3 contains 17 residues. CDR3 bases: TGCGCCAGCAGCCAAGTCGCCGGGGGAGCCTCCCGGGAGACCCAGTACTTC. Protein: CASSQVAGGASRETQYF.

The rearrangement links TRBV11-3 to TRBJ2-3; TRBD2 is a possible D gene (7 bases). V lost 4 bases to trimming and J lost 2 bases, with 13 bases between them. The CDR3 has 15 amino acids. CDR1 is SGHNT, CDR2 YENEEA, per germline. CDR3 DNA: TGTGCCAGCAGCTCGGCGGGGGCTTACACAGATACGCAGTATTTT. This encodes CASSSAGAYTDTQYF.

This clone appeared once. The J gene is TRBJ2-5, the V gene TRBV30, with a tentative D call TRBD2 (6 bases). Looked up from germline, CDR1 is GTSNPN and CDR2 is SVGIG (reference sequence). The CDR3 runs to 13 residues. V was cut by 6 bases and J by 4 bases, with 15 bases left in between. The CDR3 nucleotides are TGTGCCTGCCCCCTGCAGGGAGGAGAGACCCAGTACTTC. Encoded protein: CACPLQGGETQYF.